These 10 T cell receptor beta chains came from one sample sequenced in a study of blood T cell repertoires in COVID-19. Libraries were prepared by immunoSEQ multiplex PCR; TCRdb keeps only in-frame clonotypes and omits some of them. Among 75,000 to 90,000 clones listed, about 80% were seen once. The material sequenced was peripheral blood. These receptors originate from a woman aged 70 to 79 with acute or convalescent COVID-19.

The CDR3 DNA sequence: TGTGCCAGCAGCTTGGACAGGGGGCTGGGCTATGGCTACACCTTC. It encodes CASSLDRGLGYGYTF. V is TRBV5-4 and J is TRBJ1-2; 9 nucleotides align to TRBD1. V lost 0 bases, J lost 4 bases, and 4 bases stayed unmatched. The CDR3 loop spans 15 amino acids. Per the germline V gene, CDR1 is SGHNT and CDR2 is YYREEE (reference sequence).

The V call is TRBV6-4, the J call TRBJ2-1; 11 nucleotides match TRBD2. The CDR3 runs 14 residues. Germline V gives CDR1 MRHNA, CDR2 SNTAGT. J lost 4 bases, V lost 6 bases, and 2 bases had no gene match. As DNA, the CDR3 is TGTGCCAGCAGCACTAGCGGGGGATACAATGAGCAGTTCTTC. It specifies CASSTSGGYNEQFF.

This sequence joins TRBV4-3 and TRBJ2-7; TRBD1 matches 9 bases. This CDR3 is 18 amino acids long. V lost 2 bases to trimming and J lost 3 bases; unmatched junction nucleotides: 14. The germline CDR1 and CDR2 sequences are LGHNA and YSLEER. Here the CDR3 reads CASSQSQTGGGSDYEQYF. The CDR3 region has the DNA TGCGCCAGCAGCCAATCCCAAACAGGGGGCGGCAGTGACTACGAGCAGTACTTC.

The chain couples TRBV7-2 to TRBJ1-2; D might be TRBD1 (5 bases). This CDR3 is 14 amino acids long. V was trimmed by 3 bases and J by 5 bases, leaving 13 bases between them. CDR1 and CDR2 (germline): SGHTA, FQGNSA. The DNA for the CDR3 is TGTGCCAGCAGCTTGGGCAGGGAAGGGTATGGCTACACCTTC. It encodes CASSLGREGYGYTF. Complete variable domain (other parts from reference TRBV7-2 and TRBJ1-2): GAGVSQSPSNKVTEKGKDVELRCDPISGHTALYWYRQSLGQGLEFLIYFQGNSAPDKSGLPSDRFSAERTGGSVSTLTIQRTQQEDSAVYLCASSLGREGYGYTFGSGTRLTVV.

CDR3 DNA: TGTGCCAGCAGTCCCTCCCGGACAGCGAGCTCTGGAAACACCATATATTTT. Translating gives CASSPSRTASSGNTIYF. The rearrangement links TRBV6-6 to TRBJ1-3, with TRBD1 as a possible D gene (6 bases). Germline V CDR1 and CDR2: MNHNY, SVGAGI (reference sequence). The V gene lost 5 bases and the J gene lost 0 bases, with 17 bases spanning the gap. The CDR3 is 17 residues long.

This clone was counted once. The rearrangement links TRBV11-2 to TRBJ2-5; possibly TRBD1 for D (5 bases). The germline gives CDR1 SGHAT, CDR2 FQNNGV. The CDR3 is made up of 16 amino acids. V lost 1 base and J lost 4, with 16 bases in between. CDR3 protein: CASSLGGERRSETQYF. The CDR3, as DNA: TGTGCCAGCAGCTTAGGGGGCGAGAGGCGCTCAGAGACCCAGTACTTC.

The V call is TRBV13, the J call TRBJ1-3; a possible D gene is TRBD1 (5 bases). The V end lost 5 bases, the J end lost 0 bases, and 11 bases lay between the germline ends. The V gene's germline CDR1 is PRHDT and CDR2 FYEKMQ (reference sequence). The CDR3 has 15 amino acids. Written as DNA, the CDR3 is TGTGCCAGCAGCCGAACAGGAAGCTCTGGAAACACCATATATTTT. Amino acids: CASSRTGSSGNTIYF.

This clone appeared a few times. The chain employs TRBV5-5 and TRBJ1-2; TRBD1 agrees at 7 bases. The CDR3 loop spans 14 amino acids. J gave up 4 bases and V 3 bases, and 6 bases lay outside the gene matches. CDR1 and CDR2 from the germline V gene are SGHKS and YYEKEE (reference sequence). This CDR3 reads CASSSSGGPYGYTF. In DNA form, the CDR3 reads TGTGCCAGCAGCTCCTCAGGGGGTCCCTATGGCTACACCTTC.

This clone was recorded once. V is TRBV19 and J is TRBJ2-1; D remains unclear. CDR1 LNHDA and CDR2 SQIVND come from the germline V gene (reference sequence). The length of the CDR3 is 16 residues. V lost 2 bases, J lost 4 bases, and 15 bases lay in between. As DNA, the CDR3 is TGTGCCAGTAGTATAAGTAGGCTAGACCGGTACAATGAGCAGTTCTTC. As protein: CASSISRLDRYNEQFF.

The gene calls are TRBV27 and TRBJ1-2; 12 bases are shared with TRBD1. Unmatched junction bases numbered 15, after V lost 3 bases and J lost 7 bases. This CDR3 region has 18 residues. Germline-derived CDR1 and CDR2 are MNHEY and SMNVEV (reference sequence). The CDR3 DNA reads TGTGCCAGCAGTTTTCTCGATACCGGGACAGGGGGCCGCGGTGGCTACACCTTC. It encodes CASSFLDTGTGGRGGYTF.